Below, 26 T cell receptor beta chains from the same sample are listed, as sequenced in a study of T cell repertoires in cytomegalovirus infection. TCRdb reanalysed the reads using MiXCR and keeps one entry per CDR3 protein. Found here are roughly 920,000 distinct CDR3 sequences, approximately 30% of them singletons; the top ten hold under 15%. Their antigens are not known. Sequenced here: cultured CD8+ T cells from PBMCs, sampled from culture after CMV antigen stimulation. These receptors all stem from a human donor in good health (CMV status not recorded). Some clones in this sample may be carry-over from other donors' samples.

The gene calls are TRBV18 and TRBJ1-1; a weak D match, TRBD1 (5 bases). The V gene lost 0 bases and the J gene lost 3 bases, with 23 bases spanning the gap. The germline V gene encodes CDR1 KGHSH and CDR2 LQKENI. The CDR3 runs to 19 residues. The CDR3 sequence: CASSPPHSWSPVGDTEAFF. The CDR3 DNA follows: TGTGCCAGCTCACCACCGCATTCTTGGTCACCTGTAGGGGACACTGAAGCTTTCTTT.

This clonotype was seen more than once but under ten times. The chain uses TRBV12-3 or TRBV12-4 and TRBJ2-2; 7 positions match TRBD1. This CDR3 has 17 residues. The ends lost 8 bases at V and 0 bases at J; junction bases unmatched: 12. DNA of the CDR3: TGTGCCAGCCTAGGCAGGGGGATCCCCGCGAACACCGGGGAGCTGTTTTTT. Translation: CASLGRGIPANTGELFF.

This clonotype was seen a few times. The gene calls are TRBV24-1 and TRBJ2-1, with 10 bases aligning to TRBD2. Germline CDR1 is KGHDR and CDR2 is SFDVKD. This CDR3 has 18 residues. J lost 9 bases, V lost 1 base, and 14 bases had no gene match. The CDR3 sequence: CATSDLPPGLAPGGEQFF. The CDR3 DNA is TGTGCCACCAGTGATTTACCTCCGGGACTAGCGCCGGGTGGTGAGCAGTTCTTC.

This clonotype was counted between two and nine times. The rearrangement uses TRBV5-5 and TRBJ2-1; D is possibly TRBD2 (6 bases). There are 14 residues in the CDR3. V dropped 7 bases and J dropped 1 base, with 12 bases sitting between them. Per the germline V gene, CDR1 is SGHKS and CDR2 is YYEKEE (reference sequence). CDR3 sequence: CASRTAGSYNEQFF. Here the CDR3 DNA reads TGTGCCAGCCGAACGGCGGGGTCCTACAATGAGCAGTTCTTC.

This clonotype was seen at least ten times. V usage is TRBV19 and J usage is TRBJ1-5; TRBD1 matches at 9 bases. CDR3 length: 15 amino acids. J lost 6 bases, V lost 5 bases, and 8 bases had no gene match. Germline CDR1 LNHDA, CDR2 SQIVND (reference sequence). In DNA form, the CDR3 reads TGTGCCAGTAGTTCGGGACAGGGATACCCTCAGCCCCAGCATTTT. Amino acid sequence: CASSSGQGYPQPQHF.

This clonotype was detected a few times. The CDR3 DNA is TGTGCCAGCAGGGGACAGGGGCGATTGAATGAGCAGTTCTTC. Protein sequence: CASRGQGRLNEQFF. V usage is TRBV6-2 or TRBV6-3 and J usage is TRBJ2-1, with 10 bases identical to TRBD1. The CDR3 extends over 14 amino acids. Germline V gene sequence: CDR1 MNHEY, CDR2 SVGEGT. V shed 6 bases, J shed 7 bases, and the junction held 6 bases outside the gene matches.

This sequence joins TRBV15 and TRBJ1-4; D not certain. V was trimmed by 0 bases and J by 5 bases, leaving 13 bases between them. In germline, CDR1 is LNHNV, CDR2 YYDKDF (reference sequence). The CDR3 is 16 amino acids. CDR3 coding DNA: TGTGCCACCAGCAGAGATATTACAGCTGAAAATGAAAAACTGTTTTTT. This encodes CATSRDITAENEKLFF.

As regards this clonotype: Relative to the germline gene, one junction end is altered; a read error may explain this. J is TRBJ2-1 and V is TRBV7-4; 8 positions agree with TRBD2. The germline V gene has CDR1 SGHVT and CDR2 SQSDAQ. The CDR3 runs 15 residues. The CDR3: CANSLTGGRDNEQFF. The CDR3 nucleotides read TGTGCCAACAGCCTAACGGGGGGGAGAGACAATGAGCAGTTCTTC.

This clonotype was seen a handful of times. The chain couples TRBV6-2 or TRBV6-3 to TRBJ1-2, with D possibly being TRBD1 (5 bases). This CDR3 is 13 amino acids long. CDR1 and CDR2 (germline): MNHEY, SVGEGT. Trimming took off 6 bases at V and 4 bases at J, with 12 bases between the two ends. The CDR3 loop is CASSPRGFYGYTF. The CDR3 DNA follows: TGTGCCAGCAGCCCACGGGGCTTCTATGGCTACACCTTC.

This clonotype was counted between two and nine times. The chain employs TRBV2 and TRBJ1-5, with 8 bases lining up with TRBD1. The CDR3 totals 15 residues. V dropped 6 bases and J dropped 5; count of bases not matched to a gene: 9. Germline V gene data show CDR1 as SNHLY and CDR2 as FYNNEI. Written as DNA, the CDR3 is TGTGCCAGCAGATCCTCGGACAGGGTGGATCAGCCCCAGCATTTT. Amino acids: CASRSSDRVDQPQHF. Complete variable domain (other parts from reference TRBV2 and TRBJ1-5): EPEVTQTPSHQVTQMGQEVILRCVPISNHLYFYWYRQILGQKVEFLVSFYNNEISEKSEIFDDQFSVERPDGSNFTLKIRSTKLEDSAMYFCASRSSDRVDQPQHFGDGTRLSIL.

The chain has TRBV7-9 and TRBJ1-4; 10 bases are shared with TRBD1. In germline, CDR1 is SEHNR, CDR2 FQNEAQ (reference sequence). V shed 0 bases, J shed 5 bases, and the junction held 0 bases outside the gene matches. The CDR3 spans 15 residues. The chain's CDR3 is CASSLAGQGNEKLFF. CDR3 DNA sequence: TGTGCCAGCAGCTTAGCGGGACAGGGGAATGAAAAACTGTTTTTT.

This clonotype has only a few counts. The V call is TRBV4-3, the J call TRBJ2-3; D call uncertain. CDR1 and CDR2 from the germline V gene are LGHNA and YSLEER. Trimming cost V 4 bases and J 2 bases, with 19 bases left between them. CDR3 length: 17 amino acids. The CDR3 sequence is CASSRRALENDTDTQYF. In DNA form, the CDR3 reads TGCGCCAGCAGCCGTAGGGCCCTTGAAAACGACACAGATACGCAGTATTTT.

This clonotype appeared many times. This chain joins TRBV7-8 and TRBJ1-5; D possibly corresponds to TRBD1 (5 bases). V shed 1 base and J shed 0 bases, with 13 bases lying between them. The CDR3 has 17 amino acids. Per the germline V gene, CDR1 is SGHVS and CDR2 is FQNEAQ. This chain's CDR3 is CASSLGGALYSNQPQHF. CDR3 bases: TGTGCCAGCAGCTTAGGAGGGGCACTATATAGCAATCAGCCCCAGCATTTT.

DNA of the CDR3: TGTGCTAGTGGTTTTATTATATCGGGATCGAGGGAAACCGGGGAGCTGTTTTTT. It translates to CASGFIISGSRETGELFF. The genes are TRBV12-5 and TRBJ2-2, with D tentatively TRBD2 (5 bases). The CDR3 has 18 residues. Germline V gene sequence: CDR1 LGHNT, CDR2 FRNRAP. Trimming stripped 3 bases from V and 5 bases from J, with 22 bases between.

Regarding this clonotype: Given the absence of the conserved phenylalanine or tryptophan at the CDR3 end, a read error is likely. This sequence joins TRBV6-6 and TRBJ2-2, with D perhaps matching TRBD2 (5 bases). The CDR3 loop spans 14 amino acids. Trimming stripped 5 bases from V and 2 bases from J, with 9 bases between. The germline V gene encodes CDR1 MNHNY and CDR2 SVGAGI (reference sequence). The CDR3 region has the DNA TGTGCCAGCAGTCCAGCGGTTAACACCGGGGAGCTGTTTTAT. It translates to CASSPAVNTGELFY.

The sample holds a few counts of this clonotype. The chain combines TRBV6-5 with TRBJ2-1; maybe TRBD2 (6 bases). Deletions cut 0 bases from V and 7 bases from J, with 22 bases between. Germline CDR1 is MNHEY and CDR2 is SVGAGI. CDR3 length: 18 amino acids. The CDR3 spells CASSYSAAGQAGGNEQFF. The CDR3 region has the DNA TGTGCCAGCAGTTACTCGGCCGCAGGGCAGGCTGGGGGGAATGAGCAGTTCTTC.

This clonotype was seen only a few times. This sequence joins TRBV28 and TRBJ2-7; D might be TRBD1 or TRBD2, each matching 5 bases. This CDR3 spans 13 amino acids. CDR1 and CDR2 from the germline V gene are MDHEN and SYDVKM. The CDR3 DNA follows: TGTGCCAGCAGCAACCGACAAGCCGCTTGGGGGAACGTC. As protein: CASSNRQAAWGNV.

The chain recombines TRBV6-6 with TRBJ2-2; D gene ambiguous. There are 14 residues in the CDR3. Trimming took 10 bases from V and 1 from J, leaving 13 bases between them. The germline gives CDR1 MNHNY, CDR2 SVGAGI (reference sequence). The CDR3 spells CATYTVMNTGELFF. In DNA, the CDR3 is TGTGCCACCTACACCGTCATGAACACCGGGGAGCTGTTTTTT.

This clonotype was seen more than once but under ten times. This chain connects TRBV10-2 to TRBJ1-6; 8 bases are a match to TRBD1. V shed 8 bases, J shed 10 bases, and the junction held 7 bases outside the gene matches. Germline-derived CDR1 and CDR2 are WSHSY and SAAADI. The CDR3 consists of 13 residues. The CDR3 DNA is TGCGCCAGCTACGGACAGGGTGGATCACCCCTCCACTTT. Its protein is CASYGQGGSPLHF.

This chain links TRBV6-2 or TRBV6-3 with TRBJ2-2, with 8 nucleotides matching TRBD2. V lost 5 bases and J lost 4; bases outside the gene matches: 6. Germline V gene lookup returns CDR1 MNHEY and CDR2 SVGEGT. This CDR3 is 15 amino acids long. This chain's CDR3 is CASSPGLVSTGELFF. Here the CDR3 DNA reads TGTGCCAGCAGTCCGGGACTAGTTAGCACCGGGGAGCTGTTTTTT.

Comment on this clonotype: A read error may account for a junction end that differs from germline. The J gene is TRBJ2-1, the V gene TRBV27; TRBD1 aligns across 12 bases. There are 14 residues in the CDR3. CDR1 and CDR2 (germline): MNHEY, SMNVEV (reference sequence). Here the CDR3 reads CVSQIGTGGDEQFF. The DNA for the CDR3 is TGTGTCAGCCAAATAGGGACAGGGGGCGATGAGCAGTTCTTC.

This clonotype was detected many times. The gene calls are TRBV7-9 and TRBJ2-7; TRBD1 matches at 11 bases. This CDR3 has 15 amino acids. With V trimmed by 1 base and J by 4 bases, 3 bases remained unmatched. Germline loops: CDR1 SEHNR, CDR2 FQNEAQ (reference sequence). The CDR3 spells CASSLVGQGVYEQYF. CDR3 DNA sequence: TGTGCCAGCAGCTTAGTGGGACAGGGGGTTTACGAGCAGTACTTC.

In regard to this clonotype: Just one base apart from a much larger clone, this may be a read error. This chain uses TRBV6-1 with TRBJ2-2; 13 bases map to TRBD2. There are 16 residues in the CDR3. Germline assignment: CDR1 MNHNS and CDR2 SASEGT. Trimming took 6 bases from V and 7 from J; bases not matched to a gene: 8. CDR3 sequence reads: CASSILAGGPGGELFF. CDR3 nucleotide sequence: TGTGCCAGCAGCATACTAGCGGGGGGGCCGGGCGGGGAGCTGTTTTTT.

In this sample, this clonotype turned up many times. The chain uses TRBV7-9 and TRBJ2-2, with D perhaps being TRBD1 or TRBD2 (5 bases each). This CDR3 has 15 amino acids. V was cut by 6 bases and J by 4 bases, with 15 bases left in between. From germline, CDR1 is SEHNR and CDR2 FQNEAQ (reference sequence). The CDR3 DNA sequence: TGTGCCAGCAGACCCCCGGGACCCGGCACCGGGGAGCTGTTTTTT. It encodes CASRPPGPGTGELFF.

This clonotype has ten or more counts. This chain links TRBV14 with TRBJ2-1; 7 nucleotides match TRBD2. Trimming removed 3 bases from V and 4 bases from J; junction bases left unmatched: 9. Germline V CDR1 and CDR2: SGHDN, FVKESK. The CDR3 is made up of 16 amino acids. The DNA of the CDR3 is TGTGCCAGCAGCCACCCCGGGGAGGGGAAGTACAATGAGCAGTTCTTC. This translates into CASSHPGEGKYNEQFF.

This clonotype was observed a few times. This sequence joins TRBV7-6 and TRBJ1-5; D ambiguous. Germline V lookup: CDR1 SGHVS, CDR2 FNYEAQ. CDR3 length: 15 residues. Trimming shortened V by 4 bases and J by 0 bases, and 10 bases separated the two germline ends. The CDR3 nucleotides are TGTGCCAGCAGCTCCCACCCGGATAGCAATCAGCCCCAGCATTTT. It specifies CASSSHPDSNQPQHF. The variable domain in full, completed from reference TRBV7-6 and TRBJ1-5, reads GAGVSQSPRYKVTKRGQDVALRCDPISGHVSLYWYRQALGQGPEFLTYFNYEAQQDKSGLPNDRFSAERPEGSISTLTIQRTEQRDSAMYRCASSSHPDSNQPQHFGDGTRLSIL.